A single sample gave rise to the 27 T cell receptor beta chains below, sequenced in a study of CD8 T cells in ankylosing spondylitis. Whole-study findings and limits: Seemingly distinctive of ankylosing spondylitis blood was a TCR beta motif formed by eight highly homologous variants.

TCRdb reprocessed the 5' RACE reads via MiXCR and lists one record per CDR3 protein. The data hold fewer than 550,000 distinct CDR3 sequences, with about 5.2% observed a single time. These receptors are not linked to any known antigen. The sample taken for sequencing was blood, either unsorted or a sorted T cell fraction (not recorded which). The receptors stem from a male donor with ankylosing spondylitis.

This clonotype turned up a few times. This CDR3 is CSVNVGETQYF. For the CDR3, the DNA is TGCAGCGTAAATGTAGGAGAGACCCAGTACTTC. V gene TRBV29-1 combines with J gene TRBJ2-5; D is uncertain. The CDR3 length is 11 residues. V lost 6 bases and J 4 bases, leaving 9 bases between the germline ends. Germline CDR1 and CDR2: SQVTM and ANQGSEA.

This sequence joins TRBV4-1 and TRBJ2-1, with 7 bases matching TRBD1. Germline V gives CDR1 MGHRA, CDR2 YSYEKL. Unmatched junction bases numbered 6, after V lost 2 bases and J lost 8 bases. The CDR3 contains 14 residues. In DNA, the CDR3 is TGCGCCAGCAGCCAACCGACAGGGTTGGATGAGCAGTTCTTC. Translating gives CASSQPTGLDEQFF.

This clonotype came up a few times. DNA for the CDR3: TGCAGTGCTCCTATGAGGCTTTTTAGCTCCTACAATGAGCAGTTCTTC. This codes for CSAPMRLFSSYNEQFF. The V call is TRBV20-1, the J call TRBJ2-1, with D hard to call. The CDR3 is 16 amino acids. Trimming removed 5 bases from V and 0 bases from J, with 17 bases in between. Per the germline V gene, CDR1 is DFQATT and CDR2 is SNEGSKA (reference sequence).

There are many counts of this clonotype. Here the CDR3 reads CASSIRGPTNIQYF. CDR3 DNA sequence: TGTGCCAGCAGCATCAGGGGGCCGACAAACATTCAGTACTTC. The V gene is TRBV27, the J gene TRBJ2-4; TRBD1 aligns across 8 bases. The V segment lost 6 bases and the J segment 6 bases; nucleotides outside the gene matches: 7. This CDR3 is built from 14 residues. CDR1 and CDR2 (germline): MNHEY, SMNVEV (reference sequence).

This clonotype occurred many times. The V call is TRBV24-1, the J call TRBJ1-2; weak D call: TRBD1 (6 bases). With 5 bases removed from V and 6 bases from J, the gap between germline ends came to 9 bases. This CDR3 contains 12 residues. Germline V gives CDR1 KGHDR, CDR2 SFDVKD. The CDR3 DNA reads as TGTGCCACCAGTGTGAGGGGGGATGGCTACACCTTC. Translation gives CATSVRGDGYTF.

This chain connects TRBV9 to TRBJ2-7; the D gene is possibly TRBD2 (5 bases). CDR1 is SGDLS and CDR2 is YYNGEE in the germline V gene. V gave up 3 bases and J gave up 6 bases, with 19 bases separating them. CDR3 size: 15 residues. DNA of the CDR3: TGTGCCAGCAGCGGAGGAGGTCGGGGTGGCGGCGAGCAGTACTTC. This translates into CASSGGGRGGGEQYF.

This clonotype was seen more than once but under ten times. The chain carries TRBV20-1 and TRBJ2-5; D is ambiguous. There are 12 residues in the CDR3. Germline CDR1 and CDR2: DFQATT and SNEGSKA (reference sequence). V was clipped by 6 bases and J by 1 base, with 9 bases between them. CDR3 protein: CSANGPQETQYF. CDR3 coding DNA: TGCAGTGCCAATGGCCCCCAAGAGACCCAGTACTTC.

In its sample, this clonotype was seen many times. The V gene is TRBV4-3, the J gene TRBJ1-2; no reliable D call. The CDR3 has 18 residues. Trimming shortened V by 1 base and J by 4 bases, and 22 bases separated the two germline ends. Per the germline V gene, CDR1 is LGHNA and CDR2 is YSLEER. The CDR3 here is CASSQGSRGGKEIYGYTF. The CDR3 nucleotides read TGCGCCAGCAGCCAAGGGAGCCGGGGAGGAAAGGAGATCTATGGCTACACCTTC.

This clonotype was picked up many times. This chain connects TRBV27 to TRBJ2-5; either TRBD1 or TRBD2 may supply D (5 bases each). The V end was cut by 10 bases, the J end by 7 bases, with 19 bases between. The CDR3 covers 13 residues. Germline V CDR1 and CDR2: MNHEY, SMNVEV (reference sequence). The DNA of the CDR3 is TGTGCCACCGAGATTAATCCTGGGGGGACCCAGTACTTC. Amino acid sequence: CATEINPGGTQYF.

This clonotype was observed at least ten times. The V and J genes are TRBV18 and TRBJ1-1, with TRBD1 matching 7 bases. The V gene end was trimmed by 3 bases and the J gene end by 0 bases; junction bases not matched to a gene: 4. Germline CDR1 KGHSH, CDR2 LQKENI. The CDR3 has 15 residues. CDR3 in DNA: TGTGCCAGCTCACCCAGGGGGTCCGTGAACACTGAAGCTTTCTTT. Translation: CASSPRGSVNTEAFF.

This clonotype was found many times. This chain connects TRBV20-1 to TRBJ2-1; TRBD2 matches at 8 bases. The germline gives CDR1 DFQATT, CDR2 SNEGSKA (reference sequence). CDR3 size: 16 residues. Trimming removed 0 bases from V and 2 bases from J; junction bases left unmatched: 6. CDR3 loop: CSARDIGRGAYNEQFF. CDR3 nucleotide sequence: TGCAGTGCTAGAGATATCGGGCGGGGGGCCTACAATGAGCAGTTCTTC.

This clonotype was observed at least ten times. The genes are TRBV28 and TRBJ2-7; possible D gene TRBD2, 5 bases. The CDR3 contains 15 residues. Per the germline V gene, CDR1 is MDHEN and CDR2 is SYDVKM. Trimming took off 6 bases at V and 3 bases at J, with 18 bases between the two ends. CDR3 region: CASRADPGTSYEQYF. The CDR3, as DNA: TGTGCCAGCAGGGCCGACCCGGGAACTAGCTACGAGCAGTACTTC.

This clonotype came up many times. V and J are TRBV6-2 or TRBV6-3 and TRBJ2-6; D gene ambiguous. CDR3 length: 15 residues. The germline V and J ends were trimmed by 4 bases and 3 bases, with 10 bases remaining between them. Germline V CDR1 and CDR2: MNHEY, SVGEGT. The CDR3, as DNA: TGTGCCAGCAGTTCAGGCGTCGGTGGGGCCAACGTCCTGACTTTC. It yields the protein CASSSGVGGANVLTF.

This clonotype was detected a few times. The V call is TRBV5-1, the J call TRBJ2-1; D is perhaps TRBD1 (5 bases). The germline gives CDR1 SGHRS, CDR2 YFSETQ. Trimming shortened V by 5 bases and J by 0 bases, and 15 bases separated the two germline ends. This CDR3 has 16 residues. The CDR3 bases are TGCGCCAGCAGTTTTCAGGGCTCTCCCTCCTACAATGAGCAGTTCTTC. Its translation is CASSFQGSPSYNEQFF.

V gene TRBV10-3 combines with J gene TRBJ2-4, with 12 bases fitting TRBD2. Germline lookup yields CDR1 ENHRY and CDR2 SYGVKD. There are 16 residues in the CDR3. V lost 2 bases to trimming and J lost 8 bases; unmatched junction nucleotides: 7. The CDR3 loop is CAISELGTSGLDIQYF. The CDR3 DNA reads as TGTGCCATCAGTGAGCTAGGGACTAGCGGGTTGGACATTCAGTACTTC.

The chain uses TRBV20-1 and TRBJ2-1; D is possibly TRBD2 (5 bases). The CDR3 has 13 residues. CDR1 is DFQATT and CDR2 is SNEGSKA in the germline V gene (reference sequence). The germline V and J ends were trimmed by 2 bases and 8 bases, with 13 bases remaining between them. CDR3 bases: TGCAGTGCTAGATTGGCCAGCGGCCATGAGCAGTTCTTC. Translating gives CSARLASGHEQFF.

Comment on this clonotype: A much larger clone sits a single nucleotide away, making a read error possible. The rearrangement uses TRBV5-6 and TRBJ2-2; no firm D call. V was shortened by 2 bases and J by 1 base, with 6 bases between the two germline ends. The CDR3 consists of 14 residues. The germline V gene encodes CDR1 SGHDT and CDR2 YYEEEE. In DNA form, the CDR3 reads TGTGCCAGCAGCTTATGGATGAACACCGGGGAGCTGTTTTTT. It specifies CASSLWMNTGELFF.

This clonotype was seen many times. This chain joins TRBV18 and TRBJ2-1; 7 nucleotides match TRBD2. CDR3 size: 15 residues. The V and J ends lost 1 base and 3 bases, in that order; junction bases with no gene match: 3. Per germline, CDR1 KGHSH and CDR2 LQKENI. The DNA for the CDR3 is TGTGCCAGCTCACCACTCGGGAGGAACTACAATGAGCAGTTCTTC. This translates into CASSPLGRNYNEQFF. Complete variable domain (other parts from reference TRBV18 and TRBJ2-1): NAGVMQNPRHLVRRRGQEARLRCSPMKGHSHVYWYRQLPEEGLKFMVYLQKENIIDESGMPKERFSAEFPKEGPSILRIQQVVRGDSAAYFCASSPLGRNYNEQFFGPGTRLTVL.

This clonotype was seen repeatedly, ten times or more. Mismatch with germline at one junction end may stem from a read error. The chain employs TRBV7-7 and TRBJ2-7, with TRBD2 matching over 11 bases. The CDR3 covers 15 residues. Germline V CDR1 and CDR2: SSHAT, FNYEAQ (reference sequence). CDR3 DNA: TGTGCTAGCAGCCCGGGACTAGCGGAGGGACTCGAGCAGTACTTC. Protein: CASSPGLAEGLEQYF.

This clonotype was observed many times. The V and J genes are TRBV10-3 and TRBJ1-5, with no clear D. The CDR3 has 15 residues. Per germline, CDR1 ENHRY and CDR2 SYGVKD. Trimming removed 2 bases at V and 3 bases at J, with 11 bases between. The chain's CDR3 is CAISEIRAFNQPQHF. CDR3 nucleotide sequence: TGTGCCATCAGTGAGATCCGGGCTTTCAATCAGCCCCAGCATTTT.

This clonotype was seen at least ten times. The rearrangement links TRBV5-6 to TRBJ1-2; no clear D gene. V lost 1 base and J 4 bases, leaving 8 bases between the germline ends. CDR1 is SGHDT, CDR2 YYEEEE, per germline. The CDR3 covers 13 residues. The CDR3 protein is CASSLKFPYGYTF. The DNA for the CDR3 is TGTGCCAGCAGCTTGAAGTTCCCCTATGGCTACACCTTC.

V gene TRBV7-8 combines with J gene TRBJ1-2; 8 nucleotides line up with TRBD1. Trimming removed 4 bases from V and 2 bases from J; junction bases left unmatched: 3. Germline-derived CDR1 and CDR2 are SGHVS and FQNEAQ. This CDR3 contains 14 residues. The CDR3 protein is CASSSDRGNYGYTF. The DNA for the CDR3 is TGTGCCAGCAGCTCAGACAGGGGAAACTATGGCTACACCTTC.

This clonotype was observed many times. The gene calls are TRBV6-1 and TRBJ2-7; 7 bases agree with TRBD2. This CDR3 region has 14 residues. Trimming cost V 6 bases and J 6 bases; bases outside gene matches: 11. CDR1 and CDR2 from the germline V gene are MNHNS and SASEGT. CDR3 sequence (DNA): TGTGCCAGCAGCTCCACCCTCTCGGGGGGCGAGCAGTACTTC. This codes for CASSSTLSGGEQYF.

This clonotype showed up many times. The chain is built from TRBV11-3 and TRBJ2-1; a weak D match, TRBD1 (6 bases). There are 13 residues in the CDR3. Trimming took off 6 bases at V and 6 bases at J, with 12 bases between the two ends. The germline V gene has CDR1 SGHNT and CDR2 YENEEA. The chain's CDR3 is CASSTQGINEQFF. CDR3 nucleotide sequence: TGTGCCAGCAGTACGCAGGGGATCAATGAGCAGTTCTTC.

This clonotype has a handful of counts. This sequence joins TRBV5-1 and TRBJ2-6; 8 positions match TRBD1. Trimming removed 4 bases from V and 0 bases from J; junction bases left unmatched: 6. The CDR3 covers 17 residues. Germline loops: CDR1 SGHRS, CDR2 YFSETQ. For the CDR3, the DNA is TGCGCCAGCAGCCCTGACAGGGGTATCTCTGGGGCCAACGTCCTGACTTTC. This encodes CASSPDRGISGANVLTF.

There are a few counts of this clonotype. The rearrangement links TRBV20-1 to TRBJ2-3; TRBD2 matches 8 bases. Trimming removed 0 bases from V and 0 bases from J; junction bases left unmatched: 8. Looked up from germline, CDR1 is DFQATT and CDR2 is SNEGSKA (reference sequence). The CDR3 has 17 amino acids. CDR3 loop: CSARDPVAGGSTDTQYF. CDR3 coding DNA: TGCAGTGCTAGAGATCCCGTTGCGGGAGGCAGCACAGATACGCAGTATTTT.

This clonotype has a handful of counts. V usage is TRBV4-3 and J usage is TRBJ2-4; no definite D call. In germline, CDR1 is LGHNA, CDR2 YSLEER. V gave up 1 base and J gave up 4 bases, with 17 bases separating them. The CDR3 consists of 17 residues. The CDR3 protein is CASSQAIAVNGKNIQYF. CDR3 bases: TGCGCCAGCAGCCAAGCAATAGCCGTCAATGGTAAAAACATTCAGTACTTC.